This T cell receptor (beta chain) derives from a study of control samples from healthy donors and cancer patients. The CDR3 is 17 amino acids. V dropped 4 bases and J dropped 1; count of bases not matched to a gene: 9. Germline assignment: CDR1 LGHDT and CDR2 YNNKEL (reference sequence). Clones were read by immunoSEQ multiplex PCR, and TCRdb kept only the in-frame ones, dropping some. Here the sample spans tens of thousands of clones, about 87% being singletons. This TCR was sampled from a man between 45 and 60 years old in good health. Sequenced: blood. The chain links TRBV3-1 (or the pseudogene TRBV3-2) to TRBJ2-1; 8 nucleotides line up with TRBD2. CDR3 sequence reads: CASSPALSGGSYNEQFF. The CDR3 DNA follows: TGTGCCAGCAGCCCCGCCCTGAGCGGGGGTTCCTACAATGAGCAGTTCTTC.